The 32 T cell receptor beta chains listed next were all sequenced from one sample in a study of shared clonotypes between healthy human individuals. Positively selected for CCR7, the CD45RO-negative cells used as naive CD8 cells excluded terminally differentiated effector memory CD45RA+ cells. Sequencing was performed with immunoSEQ multiplex PCR; in TCRdb, only in-frame clones are kept and a portion is missing. This sample carries 2 million or so clones, roughly 95% of them seen once, and the ten largest clones take 0.85% to 1.3%. Sequencing input: naive CD8+ T cells sorted from blood. The receptors were gathered from a man aged 18 to 30 in good health.

The chain employs TRBV7-9 and TRBJ2-2; 12 bases fit TRBD2. This CDR3 is built from 17 residues. Germline-derived CDR1 and CDR2 are SEHNR and FQNEAQ (reference sequence). After removal of 5 bases from V and 7 bases from J, the junction contained 11 bases not matched to a gene. CDR3 sequence reads: CASSAPRLAGVVGELFF. In DNA form, the CDR3 reads TGTGCCAGCAGCGCGCCCCGACTAGCGGGAGTGGTCGGGGAGCTGTTTTTT.

The J gene is TRBJ1-5, the V gene TRBV6-6, with D hard to call. Trimming left V 0 bases short and J 3 bases short, with 6 bases between. CDR3 size: 14 residues. Germline V gene data show CDR1 as MNHNY and CDR2 as SVGAGI (reference sequence). CDR3 protein: CASSYSNHNQPQHF. CDR3 DNA: TGTGCCAGCAGTTACTCGAATCACAATCAGCCCCAGCATTTT.

This CDR3 is CASSDWREGANEQFF. CDR3 DNA sequence: TGTGCCAGCAGTGATTGGCGGGAGGGGGCCAATGAGCAGTTCTTC. The chain carries TRBV2 and TRBJ2-1; TRBD2 matches at 9 bases. This CDR3 is 15 amino acids long. The ends lost 3 bases at V and 6 bases at J; junction bases unmatched: 6. The germline gives CDR1 SNHLY, CDR2 FYNNEI.

The CDR3 region is CATSDTYSNQPQHF. The CDR3, as DNA: TGTGCCACCTCGGACACATATAGCAATCAGCCCCAGCATTTT. The V call is TRBV19, the J call TRBJ1-5; D perhaps matches TRBD1 (5 bases). Trimming took off 10 bases at V and 0 bases at J, with 13 bases between the two ends. This CDR3 is built from 14 residues. Germline values: CDR1 LNHDA, CDR2 SQIVND (reference sequence).

This sequence joins TRBV6-5 and TRBJ2-7, with D hard to call. Trimming removed 0 bases at V and 3 bases at J, with 9 bases between. CDR1 MNHEY and CDR2 SVGAGI come from the germline V gene. This CDR3 has 14 amino acids. The CDR3 DNA follows: TGTGCCAGCAGTTACTCGGCTATGAGCTACGAGCAGTACTTC. This sequence encodes CASSYSAMSYEQYF.

The chain links TRBV30 to TRBJ1-3; no definite D call. Germline values: CDR1 GTSNPN, CDR2 SVGIG (reference sequence). Deletions cut 0 bases from V and 0 bases from J, with 3 bases between. The CDR3 covers 13 residues. The CDR3 is CAWSVISGNTIYF. CDR3 nucleotides: TGTGCCTGGAGTGTCATCTCTGGAAACACCATATATTTT.

To note about this clone: Other DNA sequences of this sample code for an identical CDR3. The chain has TRBV27 and TRBJ2-1; 11 bases agree with TRBD2. The CDR3 has 16 residues. V lost 2 bases and J lost 2; bases outside the gene matches: 2. Germline-derived CDR1 and CDR2 are MNHEY and SMNVEV (reference sequence). CDR3 DNA: TGTGCCAGCAGTTTACTAGCGGGGGGAACCTACAATGAGCAGTTCTTC. As protein: CASSLLAGGTYNEQFF.

V gene TRBV4-3 combines with J gene TRBJ1-6; weak D call: TRBD1 (6 bases). Per germline, CDR1 LGHNA and CDR2 YSLEER. The CDR3 has 15 amino acids. The V end lost 0 bases, the J end lost 10 bases, and 13 bases lay between the germline ends. The CDR3 sequence: CASSQESGAGSPLHF. In nucleotides, the CDR3 is TGCGCCAGCAGCCAAGAATCAGGGGCAGGGTCACCCCTCCACTTT.

V gene TRBV5-6 combines with J gene TRBJ2-7; no reliable D call. The length of the CDR3 is 13 residues. Germline V gene sequence: CDR1 SGHDT, CDR2 YYEEEE. V lost 0 bases, J lost 2 bases, and 6 bases lay in between. CDR3 loop: CASSLGHPYEQYF. The CDR3 nucleotides read TGTGCCAGCAGCTTGGGGCATCCCTACGAGCAGTACTTC.

The rearrangement uses TRBV5-6 and TRBJ1-1; the D gene is possibly TRBD1 (6 bases). The V and J ends lost 6 bases and 5 bases respectively, with 11 bases between them. Germline V CDR1 and CDR2: SGHDT, YYEEEE. The CDR3 length is 12 residues. As DNA, the CDR3 is TGTGCCAGCACCCAGGGGAGGACTGAAGCTTTCTTT. It is translated as CASTQGRTEAFF.

The chain employs TRBV19 and TRBJ2-1; D gene unclear. CDR3 length: 13 amino acids. Germline CDR1 and CDR2: LNHDA and SQIVND (reference sequence). Trimming shortened V by 5 bases and J by 5 bases, and 10 bases separated the two germline ends. CDR3 loop: CASSGRTDNEQFF. The CDR3 bases are TGTGCCAGTAGTGGTAGGACGGACAATGAGCAGTTCTTC.

V gene TRBV6-6 combines with J gene TRBJ2-2; the match to TRBD2 covers 7 bases. Losses at the gene ends were 8 bases for V and 4 bases for J; bases not matched to a gene: 7. In germline, CDR1 is MNHNY, CDR2 SVGAGI (reference sequence). The CDR3 has 14 amino acids. The CDR3 is CASSSAGITGELFF. The CDR3 region has the DNA TGTGCCAGCTCTTCAGCGGGAATCACCGGGGAGCTGTTTTTT.

The gene calls are TRBV2 and TRBJ2-1; D may be TRBD1 or TRBD2 (5 bases each). CDR1 SNHLY and CDR2 FYNNEI come from the germline V gene. V lost 4 bases, J lost 5 bases, and 15 bases lay in between. This CDR3 spans 15 amino acids. CDR3 DNA: TGTGCCAGCAGTGCGAGGGGTGTTTTGAACAATGAGCAGTTCTTC. It specifies CASSARGVLNNEQFF.

This rearrangement joins TRBV5-6 to TRBJ2-5, with TRBD1 identical over 7 bases. This CDR3 spans 14 amino acids. Trimming removed 4 bases from V and 5 bases from J; junction bases left unmatched: 8. Germline V CDR1 and CDR2: SGHDT, YYEEEE. DNA for the CDR3: TGTGCCAGCAGCCCCGACAGGGCGTGGGAGACCCAGTACTTC. It translates to CASSPDRAWETQYF.

This clone was counted a single time. This chain connects TRBV27 to TRBJ1-1, with D possibly TRBD1 on 6 matching bases. The CDR3 consists of 14 residues. Per germline, CDR1 MNHEY and CDR2 SMNVEV (reference sequence). Trimming shortened V by 0 bases and J by 5 bases, and 10 bases separated the two germline ends. As DNA, the CDR3 is TGTGCCAGCAGTTTATCAACAGGGTTGACTGAAGCTTTCTTT. Amino acids: CASSLSTGLTEAFF.

The chain carries TRBV29-1 and TRBJ2-1; 7 bases align to TRBD2. With V trimmed by 2 bases and J by 4 bases, 11 bases remained unmatched. Per germline, CDR1 SQVTM and CDR2 ANQGSEA. The CDR3 spans 16 residues. The CDR3 bases are TGCAGCGTTGAATTTCGACTAGCAGTAGATTACAATGAGCAGTTCTTC. Amino acid sequence: CSVEFRLAVDYNEQFF.

The chain joins TRBV5-1 to TRBJ1-2, with D hard to call. Trimming removed 1 base at V and 4 bases at J, with 11 bases between. Germline values: CDR1 SGHRS, CDR2 YFSETQ. The CDR3 is made up of 14 amino acids. The CDR3 DNA follows: TGCGCCAGCAGCTTGAGTTACCTCACCTATGGCTACACCTTC. It specifies CASSLSYLTYGYTF.

The rearrangement uses TRBV13 and TRBJ1-1; TRBD1 agrees at 8 bases. The germline gives CDR1 PRHDT, CDR2 FYEKMQ (reference sequence). The CDR3 extends over 14 amino acids. The trim removed 5 bases at V and 4 bases at J, leaving 6 bases unmatched. CDR3 coding DNA: TGTGCCAGCAGCCAACTTCAGGGGGCCACTGAAGCTTTCTTT. Its protein product is CASSQLQGATEAFF.

V and J are TRBV30 and TRBJ1-3, with D perhaps matching TRBD1 (5 bases). Germline CDR1 is GTSNPN and CDR2 is SVGIG (reference sequence). This CDR3 region has 15 residues. V was pared by 1 base and J by 4 bases, with 14 bases between. DNA for the CDR3: TGTGCCTGGAGTGCGGGGCAGGGTATCGGAAACACCATATATTTT. Translating gives CAWSAGQGIGNTIYF.

The rearrangement uses TRBV5-4 and TRBJ2-7; 7 nucleotides line up with TRBD1. The V segment lost 10 bases and the J segment 0 bases; nucleotides outside the gene matches: 10. From germline, CDR1 is SGHNT and CDR2 YYREEE (reference sequence). The CDR3 loop spans 14 amino acids. CDR3 in DNA: TGTGCCCGAGGAACAGGGGAGAGCTCCTACGAGCAGTACTTC. It yields the protein CARGTGESSYEQYF.

The genes are TRBV29-1 and TRBJ2-7; D ambiguous. In germline, CDR1 is SQVTM, CDR2 ANQGSEA. Trimming cost V 2 bases and J 0 bases, with 8 bases left between them. The length of the CDR3 is 13 residues. This chain's CDR3 is CSVEYGSSYEQYF. The DNA of the CDR3 is TGCAGCGTTGAATACGGCAGCTCCTACGAGCAGTACTTC.

Note on this clone: Other DNA variants within this sample encode the same CDR3. The rearrangement joins TRBV11-3 to TRBJ2-3; TRBD1 aligns across 10 bases. Trimming cost V 4 bases and J 4 bases; bases outside gene matches: 2. The germline gives CDR1 SGHNT, CDR2 YENEEA. The CDR3 contains 14 residues. CDR3 sequence reads: CASSSGQGADTQYF. CDR3 nucleotides: TGTGCCAGCAGCTCTGGACAGGGGGCAGATACGCAGTATTTT. The complete variable domain, with remaining parts taken from reference TRBV11-3 and TRBJ2-3, reads EAGVVQSPRYKIIEKKQPVAFWCNPISGHNTLYWYLQNLGQGPELLIRYENEEAVDDSQLPKDRFSAERLKGVDSTLKIQPAELGDSAVYLCASSSGQGADTQYFGPGTRLTVL.

This chain links TRBV30 with TRBJ1-3; no reliable D call. Germline assignment: CDR1 GTSNPN and CDR2 SVGIG (reference sequence). This CDR3 has 14 amino acids. The germline V and J ends were trimmed by 0 bases and 0 bases, with 6 bases remaining between them. The CDR3 nucleotides read TGTGCCTGGAGTGTGGTAGACTCTGGAAACACCATATATTTT. It is translated as CAWSVVDSGNTIYF.

This chain uses TRBV2 with TRBJ2-5; D is unresolved. Germline V gene lookup returns CDR1 SNHLY and CDR2 FYNNEI. Trimming stripped 0 bases from V and 1 base from J, with 18 bases between. This CDR3 comprises 18 residues. The CDR3 bases are TGTGCCAGCAGTGAAGCTGGGGATTGGGGTCTGACCCAAGAGACCCAGTACTTC. Translating gives CASSEAGDWGLTQETQYF.

The genes are TRBV19 and TRBJ2-3; D unresolved. Germline assignment: CDR1 LNHDA and CDR2 SQIVND (reference sequence). This CDR3 contains 13 residues. Trimming removed 3 bases at V and 4 bases at J, with 8 bases between. DNA of the CDR3: TGTGCCAGTAGTATTGTGGACCCAGATACGCAGTATTTT. It yields the protein CASSIVDPDTQYF.

A word on this clone: Distinct nucleotide sequences in the sample also encode this CDR3. This chain joins TRBV27 and TRBJ2-7; 11 positions agree with TRBD1. Trimming at V came to 4 bases and at J to 4 bases, leaving 3 bases not matched to a gene. This CDR3 is built from 14 residues. Germline V gene lookup returns CDR1 MNHEY and CDR2 SMNVEV (reference sequence). CDR3 amino acids: CASSWTGGSYEQYF. DNA of the CDR3: TGTGCCAGCAGTTGGACAGGGGGCTCATACGAGCAGTACTTC.

The V gene is TRBV4-1, the J gene TRBJ2-3, with D possibly matching TRBD1 (5 bases). Germline V gene sequence: CDR1 MGHRA, CDR2 YSYEKL. The CDR3 runs 16 residues. The ends were cut back, 4 bases at V and 6 bases at J, with 20 bases in the middle. The CDR3 bases are TGCGCCAGCAGCCCTGACGTTGGGGCGGCCCTGGATACGCAGTATTTT. This translates into CASSPDVGAALDTQYF.

This clone was seen once. The CDR3 DNA reads TGTGCCAGCAGTTTAAACCGGGACAGGGGAGGCGGGGAGCTGTTTTTT. Its protein product is CASSLNRDRGGGELFF. The chain combines TRBV28 with TRBJ2-2, with TRBD1 matching over 10 bases. The CDR3 totals 16 residues. With 2 bases clipped from V and 7 bases from J, the junction kept 7 bases outside the gene matches. The germline V gene has CDR1 MDHEN and CDR2 SYDVKM.

In this sample, this clone turned up once. The rearrangement uses TRBV7-2 and TRBJ2-7; D gene uncertain. Looked up from germline, CDR1 is SGHTA and CDR2 is FQGNSA. V was cut by 2 bases and J by 5 bases, with 13 bases left in between. The CDR3 runs 14 residues. CDR3 in DNA: TGTGCCAGCAGCTTACTGAGGCTAGTCGACGAGCAGTACTTC. Amino acids: CASSLLRLVDEQYF.

This chain uses TRBV6-6 with TRBJ1-1; D not resolved. Germline V gene data show CDR1 as MNHNY and CDR2 as SVGAGI (reference sequence). The CDR3 has 15 residues. Between the trimmed V and J ends, which lost 3 bases and 1 base, there was a span of 12 bases. The CDR3 here is CASSYTEGPNTEAFF. CDR3 DNA sequence: TGTGCCAGCAGTTATACGGAAGGCCCGAACACTGAAGCTTTCTTT.

The rearrangement uses TRBV4-3 and TRBJ1-1, with D hard to call. Germline V gene data show CDR1 as LGHNA and CDR2 as YSLEER. There are 16 residues in the CDR3. Trimming removed 2 bases from V and 3 bases from J, with 16 bases in between. The CDR3 is CASSQSLGGGYTEAFF. The CDR3 nucleotides are TGCGCCAGCAGCCAATCCCTCGGTGGCGGCTACACTGAAGCTTTCTTT.

CDR3 coding DNA: TGTGCCAGCAGCTTTGCAGAGACCCAGTACTTC. This gives the protein CASSFAETQYF. The chain has TRBV13 and TRBJ2-5; no clear D gene. Germline-derived CDR1 and CDR2 are PRHDT and FYEKMQ (reference sequence). This CDR3 comprises 11 residues. V lost 3 bases and J 4 bases, leaving 3 bases between the germline ends.